The 24 T cell receptor beta chains listed next were all sequenced from one sample in a study of T cell responses to AZD1222 COVID-19 vaccine. Produced via immunoSEQ multiplex PCR; TCRdb's table is partial and in-frame only. The table records about 100,000 clones, 80% to 95% of them present only once. The material was peripheral blood, obtained on day 0 of AZD1222 vaccination. The receptors stem from an adult in good health.

The chain employs TRBV7-3 and TRBJ2-5; 11 bases map to TRBD2. After removal of 0 bases from V and 4 bases from J, the junction contained 7 bases not matched to a gene. This CDR3 spans 17 amino acids. The germline V gene encodes CDR1 SGHTA and CDR2 FQGTGA. The DNA for the CDR3 is TGTGCCAGCAGCTTAACCCCGGGACTAGCGGAACGAGAGACCCAGTACTTC. Its protein product is CASSLTPGLAERETQYF.

The CDR3 here is CASRRQGLGYTF. In DNA, the CDR3 is TGTGCCAGCAGAAGACAGGGGCTTGGCTACACCTTC. V and J are TRBV27 and TRBJ1-2, with 8 bases identical to TRBD1. The V gene's germline CDR1 is MNHEY and CDR2 SMNVEV (reference sequence). V shed 6 bases and J 7 bases; nucleotides not matched to a gene: 4. The CDR3 contains 12 residues.

The chain joins TRBV5-1 to TRBJ1-1; 7 nucleotides agree with TRBD1. Looked up from germline, CDR1 is SGHRS and CDR2 is YFSETQ. The CDR3 has 14 residues. V trimming: 0 bases; J trimming: 7 bases; junction bases outside the gene matches: 6. As DNA, the CDR3 is TGCGCCAGCAGCTTGGGGCAGGGGGTCGGTGAAGCTTTCTTT. Translation gives CASSLGQGVGEAFF.

The CDR3 DNA reads TGTGCCAGCATAAAAGCGGGAGGGAGCCACAATGAGCAGTTCTTC. Amino acids: CASIKAGGSHNEQFF. V gene TRBV28 combines with J gene TRBJ2-1; 10 nucleotides agree with TRBD2. CDR1 is MDHEN and CDR2 is SYDVKM in the germline V gene. V lost 7 bases and J lost 5; bases outside the gene matches: 8. The CDR3 is 15 residues long.

This sequence joins TRBV30 and TRBJ2-7; D uncertain. V lost 3 bases, J lost 1 base, and 7 bases lay in between. The length of the CDR3 is 12 residues. CDR1 and CDR2 (germline): GTSNPN, SVGIG (reference sequence). CDR3 in DNA: TGTGCCTGGAGCCCCGAATCCTACGAGCAGTACTTC. Residues: CAWSPESYEQYF.

J is TRBJ1-4 and V is TRBV21-1; the table's D call, TRBD1, was not checked against the DNA. TRBV21-1 is a documented pseudogene. This CDR3 is built from 14 residues. This CDR3 is CASTTRDRDTKLFF. CDR3 bases: TGTGCCAGCACCACACGGGACAGGGATACAAAACTGTTTTTT.

The chain combines TRBV7-9 with TRBJ1-5; the D gene is possibly TRBD1 (5 bases). The ends were cut back, 11 bases at V and 4 bases at J, with 15 bases in the middle. The CDR3 sequence is 13 residues long. Germline CDR1 reads SEHNR; CDR2 reads FQNEAQ (reference sequence). The CDR3 region has the DNA TGTGCCTCGTCCGGGACGGATAATCAGCCCCAGCATTTT. Its protein product is CASSGTDNQPQHF.

This clone was counted a single time. The chain uses TRBV20-1 and TRBJ2-4; D unclear. The CDR3 is 13 residues long. Germline CDR1 and CDR2: DFQATT and SNEGSKA (reference sequence). The V and J ends lost 3 bases and 0 bases respectively, with 6 bases between them. Here the CDR3 reads CSASTPAKNIQYF. The CDR3 region has the DNA TGCAGTGCTAGTACTCCAGCCAAAAACATTCAGTACTTC.

J is TRBJ1-2 and V is TRBV2; D not resolved. V was shortened by 4 bases and J by 8 bases, with 17 bases between the two germline ends. This CDR3 has 14 amino acids. CDR1 SNHLY and CDR2 FYNNEI come from the germline V gene. CDR3 sequence: CASSGEGDGRGYTF. In DNA form, the CDR3 reads TGTGCCAGCAGTGGCGAGGGAGATGGTAGGGGCTACACCTTC.

V and J are TRBV5-5 and TRBJ2-1; TRBD2 matches at 10 bases. The ends lost 7 bases at V and 7 bases at J; junction bases unmatched: 14. This CDR3 contains 16 residues. Germline values: CDR1 SGHKS, CDR2 YYEKEE (reference sequence). The CDR3 coding sequence is TGTGCCAGCCGCGGGAGTTGGACTAGCGGAGTTAATGAGCAGTTCTTC. It encodes CASRGSWTSGVNEQFF.

The chain carries TRBV19 and TRBJ2-4; 7 bases line up with TRBD2. V was pared by 4 bases and J by 3 bases, with 9 bases of the junction left unmatched. CDR3 length: 16 amino acids. Per germline, CDR1 LNHDA and CDR2 SQIVND (reference sequence). The CDR3: CASSSRGDEGKNIQYF. The CDR3 DNA reads TGTGCCAGTAGTAGTCGGGGGGATGAGGGCAAAAACATTCAGTACTTC. Variable domain in full (rest from reference TRBV19 and TRBJ2-4): DGGITQSPKYLFRKEGQNVTLSCEQNLNHDAMYWYRQDPGQGLRLIYYSQIVNDFQKGDIAEGYSVSREKKESFPLTVTSAQKNPTAFYLCASSSRGDEGKNIQYFGAGTRLSVL.

The chain joins TRBV4-1 to TRBJ2-7; 7 nucleotides line up with TRBD2. Germline V gene sequence: CDR1 MGHRA, CDR2 YSYEKL. There are 17 residues in the CDR3. J gave up 4 bases and V 0 bases, and 12 bases lay outside the gene matches. CDR3 sequence: CASSQDGFGGLSYEQYF. CDR3 coding DNA: TGCGCCAGCAGCCAAGATGGGTTCGGGGGGTTGTCTTACGAGCAGTACTTC.

The chain couples TRBV28 to TRBJ1-6; D remains ambiguous. This CDR3 is 14 amino acids long. Deletions cut 2 bases from V and 10 bases from J, with 12 bases between. Germline CDR1 and CDR2: MDHEN and SYDVKM. The CDR3 spells CASSLNSVLSPLHF. The CDR3 nucleotides read TGTGCCAGCAGTTTAAATTCGGTGTTGTCACCCCTCCACTTT.

The rearrangement links TRBV7-9 to TRBJ1-1; no reliable D call. Germline V gives CDR1 SEHNR, CDR2 FQNEAQ (reference sequence). CDR3 length equals 13 residues. The V end lost 7 bases, the J end lost 1 base, and 10 bases lay between the germline ends. The CDR3 sequence: CASTNGGNTEAFF. The CDR3 nucleotides are TGTGCCAGCACCAACGGAGGGAACACTGAAGCTTTCTTT. Together with reference TRBV7-9 and TRBJ1-1, the CDR3 gives the full variable domain: DTGVSQNPRHKITKRGQNVTFRCDPISEHNRLYWYRQTLGQGPEFLTYFQNEAQLEKSRLLSDRFSAERPKGSFSTLEIQRTEQGDSAMYLCASTNGGNTEAFFGQGTRLTVV.

The chain links TRBV7-9 to TRBJ1-3; D may be TRBD1 (6 bases). The CDR3 is 16 residues long. Germline CDR1 SEHNR, CDR2 FQNEAQ (reference sequence). V gave up 3 bases and J gave up 4 bases, with 16 bases separating them. CDR3 in DNA: TGTGCCAGCAGCTTTAGCAGGGTGACAGGAGGAAACACCATATATTTT. Translating it yields CASSFSRVTGGNTIYF.

This chain connects TRBV5-5 to TRBJ2-2, with a tentative D call TRBD2 (6 bases). Germline V gene lookup returns CDR1 SGHKS and CDR2 YYEKEE (reference sequence). V lost 9 bases, J lost 3 bases, and 12 bases lay in between. The CDR3 is made up of 13 amino acids. The chain's CDR3 is CATREDDTGELFF. CDR3 DNA: TGTGCCACCAGGGAGGACGACACCGGGGAGCTGTTTTTT.

The chain recombines TRBV12-3 or TRBV12-4 with TRBJ1-5; D unresolved. Trimming pared 3 bases from V and 4 bases from J, leaving 7 bases between. The CDR3 loop spans 13 amino acids. CDR3 amino acids: CASSLFLNQPQHF. The CDR3 DNA reads TGTGCCAGCAGTTTGTTCTTAAATCAGCCCCAGCATTTT.

In its sample, this clone was seen once. The CDR3: CASSSTIGQGAHGNQPQHF. The CDR3 region has the DNA TGTGCCAGCAGCTCAACGATTGGACAGGGGGCTCATGGTAATCAGCCCCAGCATTTT. The chain has TRBV7-3 and TRBJ1-5, with 11 bases matching TRBD1. V was pared by 4 bases and J by 4 bases, with 15 bases of the junction left unmatched. The CDR3 length is 19 residues. The V gene's germline CDR1 is SGHTA and CDR2 FQGTGA.

The genes are TRBV3-1 (or the pseudogene TRBV3-2) and TRBJ2-3; D is undetermined. V was shortened by 0 bases and J by 7 bases, with 8 bases between the two germline ends. In germline, CDR1 is LGHDT, CDR2 YNNKEL (reference sequence). The CDR3 loop spans 13 amino acids. The CDR3: CASSQEGRNTQYF. CDR3 bases: TGTGCCAGCAGCCAAGAAGGGCGGAATACGCAGTATTTT.

This clone showed up just once. The chain's CDR3 is CASSKGGDSPLHF. The CDR3 DNA follows: TGTGCCAGCAGCAAAGGGGGGGATTCACCCCTCCACTTT. The chain uses TRBV5-4 and TRBJ1-6; possible D gene TRBD1, 6 bases. Trimming removed 4 bases at V and 8 bases at J, with 10 bases between. CDR3 length equals 13 residues. The germline CDR1 and CDR2 sequences are SGHNT and YYREEE (reference sequence).

This clone was recorded once. V is TRBV5-1 and J is TRBJ1-5; 7 positions agree with TRBD1. The germline V gene encodes CDR1 SGHRS and CDR2 YFSETQ. V trimming: 4 bases; J trimming: 3 bases; junction bases outside the gene matches: 1. The CDR3 length is 13 residues. CDR3 region: CASSRGPNQPQHF. As DNA, the CDR3 is TGCGCCAGCAGCAGGGGGCCCAATCAGCCCCAGCATTTT.

The chain is built from TRBV9 and TRBJ2-3; weak D call: TRBD1 (6 bases). The germline V gene has CDR1 SGDLS and CDR2 YYNGEE. The CDR3 has 19 residues. The V end lost 0 bases, the J end lost 1 base, and 21 bases lay between the germline ends. In nucleotides, the CDR3 is TGTGCCAGCAGCGTAGCTTGGTGGGCCCGGGACAAGGGCACAGATACGCAGTATTTT. Residues: CASSVAWWARDKGTDTQYF.

This clone came up a few times. The gene calls are TRBV25-1 and TRBJ2-7, with 8 nucleotides matching TRBD1. The CDR3 loop spans 16 amino acids. The ends lost 6 bases at V and 2 bases at J; junction bases unmatched: 12. Germline CDR1 is MGHDK and CDR2 is SYGVNS. The CDR3 region has the DNA TGTGCCAGCAGCCCCCAGTCAGGGGGCCCCCCCTACGAGCAGTACTTC. It encodes CASSPQSGGPPYEQYF.

This clone was detected a few times. This rearrangement joins TRBV18 to TRBJ2-7, with 16 positions matching TRBD2. CDR1 and CDR2 from the germline V gene are KGHSH and LQKENI. V lost 3 bases to trimming and J lost 4 bases; unmatched junction nucleotides: 0. The CDR3 is made up of 15 amino acids. The DNA of the CDR3 is TGTGCCAGCTCACCGGGACTAGCGGGAGGGTACGAGCAGTACTTC. It codes for CASSPGLAGGYEQYF.